Detailed here is one T cell receptor beta chain. Assay used: immunoSEQ multiplex PCR; TCRdb lists only in-frame clones, some missing. The sample yields about 150,000 clones, 85% to 95% seen once. The sample is drawn from a study of control samples from healthy donors and cancer patients. This CDR3 comprises 13 residues. From germline, CDR1 is KGHDR and CDR2 SFDVKD. Trimming pared 4 bases from V and 11 bases from J, leaving 14 bases between. The TCR sequence derives from a man in his forties in good health. V and J are TRBV24-1 and TRBJ1-5, with D possibly being TRBD1 (6 bases). Sequenced input: blood. The CDR3 nucleotides read TGTGCCACCAGTGACCCCAGGACAGCCGCCCAGCATTTT. This encodes CATSDPRTAAQHF.